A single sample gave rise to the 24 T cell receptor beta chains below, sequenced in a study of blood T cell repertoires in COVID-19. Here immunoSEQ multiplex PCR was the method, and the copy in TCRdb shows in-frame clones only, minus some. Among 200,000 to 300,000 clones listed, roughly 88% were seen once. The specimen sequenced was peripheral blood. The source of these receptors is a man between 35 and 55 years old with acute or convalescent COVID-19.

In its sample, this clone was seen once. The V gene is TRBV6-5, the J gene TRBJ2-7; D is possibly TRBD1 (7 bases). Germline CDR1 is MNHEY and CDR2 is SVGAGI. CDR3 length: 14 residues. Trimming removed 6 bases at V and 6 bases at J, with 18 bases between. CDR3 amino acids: CASSRQGLLSEQYF. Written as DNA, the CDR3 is TGTGCCAGCAGCAGACAGGGACTCTTATCCGAGCAGTACTTC.

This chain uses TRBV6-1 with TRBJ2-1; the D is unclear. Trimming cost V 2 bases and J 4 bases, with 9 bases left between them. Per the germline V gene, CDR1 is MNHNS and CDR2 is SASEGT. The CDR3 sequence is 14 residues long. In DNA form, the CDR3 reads TGTGCCAGCAGTGAACTAACCGAATACAATGAGCAGTTCTTC. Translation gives CASSELTEYNEQFF.

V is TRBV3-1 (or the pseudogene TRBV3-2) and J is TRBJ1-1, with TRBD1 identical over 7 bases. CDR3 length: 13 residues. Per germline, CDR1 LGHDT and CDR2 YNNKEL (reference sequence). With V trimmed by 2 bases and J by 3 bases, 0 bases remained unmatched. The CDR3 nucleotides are TGTGCCAGCAGCCAAACAGGGGACACTGAAGCTTTCTTT. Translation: CASSQTGDTEAFF.

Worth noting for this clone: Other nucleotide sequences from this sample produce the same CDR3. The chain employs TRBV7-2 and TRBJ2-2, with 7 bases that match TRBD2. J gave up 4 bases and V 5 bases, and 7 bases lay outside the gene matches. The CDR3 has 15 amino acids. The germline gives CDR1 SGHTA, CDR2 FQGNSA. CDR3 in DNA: TGTGCCAGCAGCCCTCGGGGCGGGGGCACCGGGGAGCTGTTTTTT. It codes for CASSPRGGGTGELFF. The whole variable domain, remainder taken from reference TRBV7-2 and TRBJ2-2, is GAGVSQSPSNKVTEKGKDVELRCDPISGHTALYWYRQSLGQGLEFLIYFQGNSAPDKSGLPSDRFSAERTGGSVSTLTIQRTQQEDSAVYLCASSPRGGGTGELFFGEGSRLTVL.

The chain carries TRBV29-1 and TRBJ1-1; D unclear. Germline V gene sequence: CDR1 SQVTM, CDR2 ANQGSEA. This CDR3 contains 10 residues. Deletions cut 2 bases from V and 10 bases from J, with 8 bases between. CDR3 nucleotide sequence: TGCAGCGTTGAACCCGCGGGAGCTTTCTTT. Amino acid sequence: CSVEPAGAFF.

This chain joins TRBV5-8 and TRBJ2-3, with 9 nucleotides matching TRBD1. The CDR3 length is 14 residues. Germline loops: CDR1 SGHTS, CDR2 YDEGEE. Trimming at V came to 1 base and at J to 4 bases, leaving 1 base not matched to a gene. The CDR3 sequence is CASSLYRGPDTQYF. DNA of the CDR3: TGTGCCAGCAGCTTGTACAGGGGGCCAGATACGCAGTATTTT.

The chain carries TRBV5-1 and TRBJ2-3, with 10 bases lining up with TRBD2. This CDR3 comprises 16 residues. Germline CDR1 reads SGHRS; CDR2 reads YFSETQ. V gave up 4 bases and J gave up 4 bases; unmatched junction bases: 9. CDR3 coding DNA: TGCGCCAGCAGCGCCACCCTAGCGGGAGTACCAGATACGCAGTATTTT. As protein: CASSATLAGVPDTQYF.

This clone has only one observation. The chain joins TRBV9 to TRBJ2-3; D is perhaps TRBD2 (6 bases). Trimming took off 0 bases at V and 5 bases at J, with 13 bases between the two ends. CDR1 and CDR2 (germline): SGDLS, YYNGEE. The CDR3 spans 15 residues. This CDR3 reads CASSVEGLMEDTQYF. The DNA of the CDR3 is TGTGCCAGCAGCGTAGAGGGACTGATGGAAGATACGCAGTATTTT.

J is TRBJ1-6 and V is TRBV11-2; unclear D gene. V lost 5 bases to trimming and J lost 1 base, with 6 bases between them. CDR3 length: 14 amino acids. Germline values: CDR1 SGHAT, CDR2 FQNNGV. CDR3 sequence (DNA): TGTGCCAGCAGCCTCCGGTCCTATAATTCACCCCTCCACTTT. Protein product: CASSLRSYNSPLHF.

The CDR3 coding sequence is TGTGCCAGCAGCTATCGGGGGGGTGACACTGAAGCTTTCTTT. This sequence encodes CASSYRGGDTEAFF. The rearrangement uses TRBV7-2 and TRBJ1-1; weak D call: TRBD1 (5 bases). The germline V and J ends were trimmed by 4 bases and 3 bases, with 12 bases remaining between them. Germline CDR1 SGHTA, CDR2 FQGNSA. This CDR3 comprises 14 residues.

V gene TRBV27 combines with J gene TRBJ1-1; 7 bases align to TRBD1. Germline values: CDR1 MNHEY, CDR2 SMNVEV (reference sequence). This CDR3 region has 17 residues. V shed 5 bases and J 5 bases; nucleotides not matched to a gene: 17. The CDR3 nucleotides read TGTGCCAGCAGTCCCGAAATATCCTGGGCAGGGGGTACTGAAGCTTTCTTT. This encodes CASSPEISWAGGTEAFF.

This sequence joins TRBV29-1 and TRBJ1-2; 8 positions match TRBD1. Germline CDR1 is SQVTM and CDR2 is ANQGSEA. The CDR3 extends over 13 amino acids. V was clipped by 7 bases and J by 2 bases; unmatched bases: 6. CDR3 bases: TGCAGCGGCGGACAGGGTCTGAACTATGGCTACACCTTC. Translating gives CSGGQGLNYGYTF.

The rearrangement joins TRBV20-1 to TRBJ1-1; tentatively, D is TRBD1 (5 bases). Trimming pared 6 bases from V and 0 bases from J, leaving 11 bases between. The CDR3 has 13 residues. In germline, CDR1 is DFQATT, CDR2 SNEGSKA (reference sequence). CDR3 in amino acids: CSASYRLNTEAFF. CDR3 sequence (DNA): TGCAGTGCCAGTTACAGGCTGAACACTGAAGCTTTCTTT.

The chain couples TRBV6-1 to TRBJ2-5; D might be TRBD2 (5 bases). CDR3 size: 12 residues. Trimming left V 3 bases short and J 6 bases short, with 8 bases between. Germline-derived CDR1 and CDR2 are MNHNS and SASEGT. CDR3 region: CASSEWEQTQYF. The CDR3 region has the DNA TGTGCCAGCAGTGAGTGGGAGCAGACCCAGTACTTC.

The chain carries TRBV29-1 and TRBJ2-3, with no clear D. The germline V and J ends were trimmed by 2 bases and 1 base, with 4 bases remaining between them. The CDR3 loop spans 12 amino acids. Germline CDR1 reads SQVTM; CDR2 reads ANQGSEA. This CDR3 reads CSVEPRTDTQYF. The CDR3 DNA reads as TGCAGCGTTGAACCTCGCACAGATACGCAGTATTTT.

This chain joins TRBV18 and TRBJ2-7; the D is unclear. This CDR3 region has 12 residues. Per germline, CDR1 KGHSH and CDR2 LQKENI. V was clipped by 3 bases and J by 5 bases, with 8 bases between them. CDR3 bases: TGTGCCAGCTCACCCACCTCAGACGAGCAGTACTTC. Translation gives CASSPTSDEQYF.

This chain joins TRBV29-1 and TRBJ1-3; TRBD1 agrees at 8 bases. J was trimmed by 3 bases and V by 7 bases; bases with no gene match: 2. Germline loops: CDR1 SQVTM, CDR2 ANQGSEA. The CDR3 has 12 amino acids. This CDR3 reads CSADRGGNTIYF. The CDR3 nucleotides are TGCAGCGCAGACAGGGGTGGAAACACCATATATTTT.

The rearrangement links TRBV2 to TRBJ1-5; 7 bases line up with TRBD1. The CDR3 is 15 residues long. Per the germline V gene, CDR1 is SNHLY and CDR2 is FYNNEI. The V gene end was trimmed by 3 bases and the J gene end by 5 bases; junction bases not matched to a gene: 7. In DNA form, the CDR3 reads TGTGCCAGCAGTGATGGGTCGGGACAGTATCAGCCCCAGCATTTT. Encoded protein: CASSDGSGQYQPQHF. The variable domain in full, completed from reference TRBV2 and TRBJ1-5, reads EPEVTQTPSHQVTQMGQEVILRCVPISNHLYFYWYRQILGQKVEFLVSFYNNEISEKSEIFDDQFSVERPDGSNFTLKIRSTKLEDSAMYFCASSDGSGQYQPQHFGDGTRLSIL.

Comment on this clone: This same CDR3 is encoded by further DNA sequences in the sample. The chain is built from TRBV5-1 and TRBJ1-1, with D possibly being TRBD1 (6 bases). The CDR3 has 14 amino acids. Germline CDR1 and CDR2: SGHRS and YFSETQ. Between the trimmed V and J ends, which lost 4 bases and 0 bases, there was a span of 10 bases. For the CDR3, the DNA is TGCGCCAGCAGCCTGACAGGTTTGAACACTGAAGCTTTCTTT. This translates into CASSLTGLNTEAFF. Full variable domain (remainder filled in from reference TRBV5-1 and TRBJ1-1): KAGVTQTPRYLIKTRGQQVTLSCSPISGHRSVSWYQQTPGQGLQFLFEYFSETQRNKGNFPGRFSGRQFSNSRSEMNVSTLELGDSALYLCASSLTGLNTEAFFGQGTRLTVV.

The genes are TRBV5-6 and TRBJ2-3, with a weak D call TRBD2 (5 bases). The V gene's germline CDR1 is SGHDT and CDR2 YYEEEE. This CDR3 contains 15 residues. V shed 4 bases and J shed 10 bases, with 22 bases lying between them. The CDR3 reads CASSTGLVIQLAQYF. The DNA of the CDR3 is TGTGCCAGCAGCACCGGACTTGTAATACAGCTTGCGCAGTATTTT.

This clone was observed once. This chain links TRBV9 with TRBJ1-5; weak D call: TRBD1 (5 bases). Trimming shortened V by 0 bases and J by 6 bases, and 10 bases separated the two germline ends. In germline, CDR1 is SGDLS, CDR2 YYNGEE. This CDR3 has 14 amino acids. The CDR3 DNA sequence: TGTGCCAGCAGCGTAGGAGCAGGGCGTCAGCCCCAGCATTTT. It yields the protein CASSVGAGRQPQHF. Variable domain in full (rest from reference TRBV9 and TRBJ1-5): DSGVTQTPKHLITATGQRVTLRCSPRSGDLSVYWYQQSLDQGLQFLIQYYNGEERAKGNILERFSAQQFPDLHSELNLSSLELGDSALYFCASSVGAGRQPQHFGDGTRLSIL.

CDR3 DNA: TGTGCCAGCAGTTATGTAGGGGGAGACAGCTATGGCTACACCTTC. It is translated as CASSYVGGDSYGYTF. V and J are TRBV6-6 and TRBJ1-2, with D tentatively TRBD1 (6 bases). Trimming left V 3 bases short and J 4 bases short, with 15 bases between. CDR3 length: 15 residues. The V gene's germline CDR1 is MNHNY and CDR2 SVGAGI (reference sequence).

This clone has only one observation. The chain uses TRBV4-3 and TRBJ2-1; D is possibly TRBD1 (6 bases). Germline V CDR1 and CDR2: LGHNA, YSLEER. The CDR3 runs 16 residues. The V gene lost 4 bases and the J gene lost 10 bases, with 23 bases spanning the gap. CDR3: CASSRRAGVHSDEQFF. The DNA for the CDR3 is TGCGCCAGCAGCCGCCGGGCAGGGGTTCATTCCGACGAGCAGTTCTTC.

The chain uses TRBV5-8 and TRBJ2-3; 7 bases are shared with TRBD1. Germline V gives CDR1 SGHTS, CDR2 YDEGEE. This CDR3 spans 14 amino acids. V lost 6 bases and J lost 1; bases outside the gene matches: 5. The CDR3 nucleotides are TGTGCCAGCAATACCGGGACAGGCACAGATACGCAGTATTTT. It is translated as CASNTGTGTDTQYF.